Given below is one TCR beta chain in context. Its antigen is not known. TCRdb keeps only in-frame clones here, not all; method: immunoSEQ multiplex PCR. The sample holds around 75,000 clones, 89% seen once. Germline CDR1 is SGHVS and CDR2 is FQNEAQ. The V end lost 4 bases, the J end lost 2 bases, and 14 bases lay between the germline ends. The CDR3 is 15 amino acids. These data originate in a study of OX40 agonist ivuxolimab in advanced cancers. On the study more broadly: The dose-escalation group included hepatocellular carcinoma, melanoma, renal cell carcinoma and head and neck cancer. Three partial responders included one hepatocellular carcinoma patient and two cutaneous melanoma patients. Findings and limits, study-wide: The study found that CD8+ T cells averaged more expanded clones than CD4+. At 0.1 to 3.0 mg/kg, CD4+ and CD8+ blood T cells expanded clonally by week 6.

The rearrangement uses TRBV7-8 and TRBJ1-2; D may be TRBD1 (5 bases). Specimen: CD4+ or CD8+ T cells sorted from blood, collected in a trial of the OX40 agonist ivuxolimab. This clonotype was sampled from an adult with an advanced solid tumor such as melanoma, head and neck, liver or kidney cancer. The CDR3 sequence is CASSSNQGGNYGYTF. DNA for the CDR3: TGTGCCAGCAGCTCGAACCAGGGAGGGAACTATGGCTACACCTTC.